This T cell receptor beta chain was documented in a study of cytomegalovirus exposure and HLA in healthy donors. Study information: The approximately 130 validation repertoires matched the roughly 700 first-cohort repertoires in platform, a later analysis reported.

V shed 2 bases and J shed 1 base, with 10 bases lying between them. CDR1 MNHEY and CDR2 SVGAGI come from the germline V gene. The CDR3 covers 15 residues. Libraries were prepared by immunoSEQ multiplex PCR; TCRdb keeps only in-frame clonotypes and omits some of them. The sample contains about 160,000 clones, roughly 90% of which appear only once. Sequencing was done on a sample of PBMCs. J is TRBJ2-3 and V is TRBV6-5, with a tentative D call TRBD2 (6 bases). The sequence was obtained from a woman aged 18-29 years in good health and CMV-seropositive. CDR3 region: CASSYAGPRTDTQYF. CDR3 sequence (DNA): TGTGCCAGCAGTTACGCGGGACCTCGCACAGATACGCAGTATTTT.